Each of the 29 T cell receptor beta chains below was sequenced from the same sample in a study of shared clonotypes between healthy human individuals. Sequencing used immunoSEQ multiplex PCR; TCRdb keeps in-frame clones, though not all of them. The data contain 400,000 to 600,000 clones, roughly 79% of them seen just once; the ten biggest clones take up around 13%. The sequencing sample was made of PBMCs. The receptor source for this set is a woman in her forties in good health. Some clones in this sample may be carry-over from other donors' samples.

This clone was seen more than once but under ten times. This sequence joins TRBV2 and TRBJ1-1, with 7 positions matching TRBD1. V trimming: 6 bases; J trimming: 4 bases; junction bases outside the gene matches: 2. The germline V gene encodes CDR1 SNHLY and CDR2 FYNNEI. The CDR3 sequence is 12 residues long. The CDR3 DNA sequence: TGTGCCAGCAGGGGGGACAGCACTGAAGCTTTCTTT. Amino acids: CASRGDSTEAFF.

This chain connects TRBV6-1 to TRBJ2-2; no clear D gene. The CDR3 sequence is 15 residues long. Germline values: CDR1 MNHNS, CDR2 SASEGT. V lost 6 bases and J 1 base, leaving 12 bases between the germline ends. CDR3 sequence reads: CASRASRQNTGELFF. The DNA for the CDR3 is TGTGCCAGCAGAGCCTCCCGACAGAACACCGGGGAGCTGTTTTTT.

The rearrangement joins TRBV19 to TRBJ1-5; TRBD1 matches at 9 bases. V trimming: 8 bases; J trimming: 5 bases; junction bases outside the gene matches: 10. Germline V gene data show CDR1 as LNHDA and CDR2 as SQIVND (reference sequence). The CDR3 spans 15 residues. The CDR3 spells CASQSLQGADQPQHF. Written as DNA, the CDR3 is TGTGCCAGTCAGTCTTTACAGGGGGCGGATCAGCCCCAGCATTTT.

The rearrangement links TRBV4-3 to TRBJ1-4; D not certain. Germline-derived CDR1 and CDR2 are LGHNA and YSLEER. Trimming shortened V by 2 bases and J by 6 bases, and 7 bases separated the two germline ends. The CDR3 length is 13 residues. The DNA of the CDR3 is TGCGCCAGCAGCCAACTAGGCGATGAAAAACTGTTTTTT. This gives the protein CASSQLGDEKLFF.

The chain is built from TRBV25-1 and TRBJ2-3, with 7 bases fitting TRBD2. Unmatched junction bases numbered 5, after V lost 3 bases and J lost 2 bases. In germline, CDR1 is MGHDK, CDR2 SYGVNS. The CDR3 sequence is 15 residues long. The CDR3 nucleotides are TGTGCCAGCAGTGAGGCGGGAGACATCACAGATACGCAGTATTTT. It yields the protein CASSEAGDITDTQYF.

CDR3 protein: CAIRDRVRNYGYTF. In DNA form, the CDR3 reads TGTGCCATCAGGGACAGGGTACGGAACTATGGCTACACCTTC. The V gene is TRBV10-3, the J gene TRBJ1-2; TRBD1 aligns across 8 bases. Germline V gene lookup returns CDR1 ENHRY and CDR2 SYGVKD. V gave up 6 bases and J gave up 2 bases; unmatched junction bases: 5. The CDR3 runs 14 residues.

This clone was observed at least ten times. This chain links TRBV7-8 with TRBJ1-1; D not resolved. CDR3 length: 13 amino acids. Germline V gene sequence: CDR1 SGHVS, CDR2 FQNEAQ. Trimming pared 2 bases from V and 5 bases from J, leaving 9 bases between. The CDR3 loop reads CASSLFGGTEAFF. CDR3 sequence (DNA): TGTGCCAGCAGCTTATTCGGAGGTACTGAAGCTTTCTTT.

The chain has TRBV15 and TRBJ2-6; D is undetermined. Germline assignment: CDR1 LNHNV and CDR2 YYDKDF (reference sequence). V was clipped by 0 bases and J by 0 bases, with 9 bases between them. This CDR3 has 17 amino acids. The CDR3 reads CATSRDVGISGANVLTF. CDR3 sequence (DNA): TGTGCCACCAGCAGAGATGTGGGGATCTCTGGGGCCAACGTCCTGACTTTC. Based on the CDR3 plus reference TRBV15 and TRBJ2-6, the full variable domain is DAMVIQNPRYQVTQFGKPVTLSCSQTLNHNVMYWYQQKSSQAPKLLFHYYDKDFNNEADTPDNFQSRRPNTSFCFLDIRSPGLGDTAMYLCATSRDVGISGANVLTFGAGSRLTVL.

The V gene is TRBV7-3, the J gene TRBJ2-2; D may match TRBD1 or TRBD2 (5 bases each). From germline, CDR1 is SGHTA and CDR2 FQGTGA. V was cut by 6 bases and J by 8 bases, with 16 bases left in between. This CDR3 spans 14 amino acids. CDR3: CASRSGTHGGELFF. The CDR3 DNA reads TGTGCCAGCAGATCCGGGACCCACGGAGGGGAGCTGTTTTTT. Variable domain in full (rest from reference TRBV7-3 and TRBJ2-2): GAGVSQTPSNKVTEKGKYVELRCDPISGHTALYWYRQSLGQGPEFLIYFQGTGAADDSGLPNDRFFAVRPEGSVSTLKIQRTERGDSAVYLCASRSGTHGGELFFGEGSRLTVL.

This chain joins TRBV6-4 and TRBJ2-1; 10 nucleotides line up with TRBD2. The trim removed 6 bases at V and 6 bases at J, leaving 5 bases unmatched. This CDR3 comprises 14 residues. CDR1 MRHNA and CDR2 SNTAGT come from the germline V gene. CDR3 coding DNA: TGTGCCAGCAGGGAGGGACTAGCGTCCAATGAGCAGTTCTTC. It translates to CASREGLASNEQFF.

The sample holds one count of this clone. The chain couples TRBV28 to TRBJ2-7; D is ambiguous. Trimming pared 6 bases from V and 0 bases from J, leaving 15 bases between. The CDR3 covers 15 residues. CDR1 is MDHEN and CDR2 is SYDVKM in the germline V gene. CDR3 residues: CASRTGPVNSYEQYF. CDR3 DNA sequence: TGTGCCAGCAGAACTGGACCGGTAAACTCCTACGAGCAGTACTTC.

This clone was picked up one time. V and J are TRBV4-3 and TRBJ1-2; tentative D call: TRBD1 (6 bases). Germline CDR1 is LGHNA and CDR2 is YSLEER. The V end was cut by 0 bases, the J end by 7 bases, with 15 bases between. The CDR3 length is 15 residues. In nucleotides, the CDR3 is TGCGCCAGCAGCCAAGAGGACGGGGGCGCGGGTGGCTACACCTTC. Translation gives CASSQEDGGAGGYTF.

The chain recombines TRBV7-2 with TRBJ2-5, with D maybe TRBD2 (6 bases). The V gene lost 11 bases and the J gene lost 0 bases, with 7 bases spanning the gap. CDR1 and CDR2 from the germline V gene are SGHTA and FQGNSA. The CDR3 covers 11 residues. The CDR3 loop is CACGNQETQYF. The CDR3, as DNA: TGTGCCTGCGGGAACCAAGAGACCCAGTACTTC.

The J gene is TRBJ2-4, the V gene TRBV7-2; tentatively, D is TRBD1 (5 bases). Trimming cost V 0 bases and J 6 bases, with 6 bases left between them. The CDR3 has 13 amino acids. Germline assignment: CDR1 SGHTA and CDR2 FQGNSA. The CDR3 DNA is TGTGCCAGCAGCTTAGCGGGGCTAAACATTCAGTACTTC. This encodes CASSLAGLNIQYF. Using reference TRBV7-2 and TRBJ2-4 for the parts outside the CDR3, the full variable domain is GAGVSQSPSNKVTEKGKDVELRCDPISGHTALYWYRQSLGQGLEFLIYFQGNSAPDKSGLPSDRFSAERTGGSVSTLTIQRTQQEDSAVYLCASSLAGLNIQYFGAGTRLSVL.

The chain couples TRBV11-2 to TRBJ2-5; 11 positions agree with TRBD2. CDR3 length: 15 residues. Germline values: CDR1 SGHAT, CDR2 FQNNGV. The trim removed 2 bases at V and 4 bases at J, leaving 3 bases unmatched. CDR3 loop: CASSLTSGRTETQYF. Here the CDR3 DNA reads TGTGCCAGCAGCTTAACTAGCGGGAGAACAGAGACCCAGTACTTC.

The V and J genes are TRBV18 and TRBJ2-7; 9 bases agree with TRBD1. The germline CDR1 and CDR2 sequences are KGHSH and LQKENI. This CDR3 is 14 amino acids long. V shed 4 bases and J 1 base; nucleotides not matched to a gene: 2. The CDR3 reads CASSRDRDSYEQYF. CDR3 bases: TGTGCCAGCTCACGGGACAGGGATTCCTACGAGCAGTACTTC.

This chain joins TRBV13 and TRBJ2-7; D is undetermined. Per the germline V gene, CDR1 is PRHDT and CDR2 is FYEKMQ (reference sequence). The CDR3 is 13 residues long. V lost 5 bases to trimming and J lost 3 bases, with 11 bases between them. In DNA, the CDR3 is TGTGCCAGCAGCCCCATGACCGTCTACGAGCAGTACTTC. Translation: CASSPMTVYEQYF. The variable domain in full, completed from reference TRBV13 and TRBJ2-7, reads AAGVIQSPRHLIKEKRETATLKCYPIPRHDTVYWYQQGPGQDPQFLISFYEKMQSDKGSIPDRFSAQQFSDYHSELNMSSLELGDSALYFCASSPMTVYEQYFGPGTRLTVT.

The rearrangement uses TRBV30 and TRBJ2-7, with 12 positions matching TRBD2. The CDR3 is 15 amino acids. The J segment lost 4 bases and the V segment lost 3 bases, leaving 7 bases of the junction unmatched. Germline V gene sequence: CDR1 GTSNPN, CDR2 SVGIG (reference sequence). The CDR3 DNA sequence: TGTGCCTGGAGGGTGGGACTAGCGGGCGTTTACGAGCAGTACTTC. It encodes CAWRVGLAGVYEQYF. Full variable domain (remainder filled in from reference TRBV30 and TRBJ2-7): SQTIHQWPATLVQPVGSPLSLECTVEGTSNPNLYWYRQAAGRGLQLLFYSVGIGQISSEVPQNLSASRPQDRQFILSSKKLLLSDSGFYLCAWRVGLAGVYEQYFGPGTRLTVT.

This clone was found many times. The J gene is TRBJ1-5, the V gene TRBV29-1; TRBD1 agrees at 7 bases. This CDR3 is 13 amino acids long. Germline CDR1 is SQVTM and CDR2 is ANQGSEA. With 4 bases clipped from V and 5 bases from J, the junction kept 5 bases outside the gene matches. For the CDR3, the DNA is TGCAGCGTTGCGGACAGGTTTGATCAGCCCCAGCATTTT. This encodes CSVADRFDQPQHF.

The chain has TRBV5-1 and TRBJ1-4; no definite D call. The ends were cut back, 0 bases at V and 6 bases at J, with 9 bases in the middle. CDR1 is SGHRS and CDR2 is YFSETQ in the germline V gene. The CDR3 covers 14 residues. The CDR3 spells CASSLGRMDEKLFF. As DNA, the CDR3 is TGCGCCAGCAGCTTGGGGAGGATGGATGAAAAACTGTTTTTT.

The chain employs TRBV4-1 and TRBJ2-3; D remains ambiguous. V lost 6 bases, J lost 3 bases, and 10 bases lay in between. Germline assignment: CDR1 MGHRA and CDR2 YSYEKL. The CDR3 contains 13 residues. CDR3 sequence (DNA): TGCGCCAGCAGGGATAAGGGAACAGATACGCAGTATTTT. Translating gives CASRDKGTDTQYF.

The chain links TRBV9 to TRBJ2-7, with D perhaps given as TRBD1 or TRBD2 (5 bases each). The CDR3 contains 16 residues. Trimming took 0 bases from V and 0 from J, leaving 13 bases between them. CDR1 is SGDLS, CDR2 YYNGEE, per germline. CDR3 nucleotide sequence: TGTGCCAGCAGCGTAGGAGGGCAGGGATTCTCCTACGAGCAGTACTTC. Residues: CASSVGGQGFSYEQYF.

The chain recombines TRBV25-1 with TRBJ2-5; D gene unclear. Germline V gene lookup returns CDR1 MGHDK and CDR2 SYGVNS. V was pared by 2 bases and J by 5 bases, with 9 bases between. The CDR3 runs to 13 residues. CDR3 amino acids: CASSEQDRETQYF. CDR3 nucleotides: TGTGCCAGCAGTGAACAAGATAGGGAGACCCAGTACTTC.

The CDR3 sequence: CASSSGTDGNTIYF. CDR3 coding DNA: TGTGCCAGCAGCTCCGGGACAGACGGAAACACCATATATTTT. The chain employs TRBV7-2 and TRBJ1-3, with 7 bases identical to TRBD1. V lost 4 bases and J lost 4; bases outside the gene matches: 4. CDR1 and CDR2 (germline): SGHTA, FQGNSA. This CDR3 is built from 14 residues.

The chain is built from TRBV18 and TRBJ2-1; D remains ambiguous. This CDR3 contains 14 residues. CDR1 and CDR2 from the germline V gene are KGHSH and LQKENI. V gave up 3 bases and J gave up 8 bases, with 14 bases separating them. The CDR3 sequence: CASSPVWGTDEQFF. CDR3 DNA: TGTGCCAGCTCACCTGTTTGGGGTACAGATGAGCAGTTCTTC.

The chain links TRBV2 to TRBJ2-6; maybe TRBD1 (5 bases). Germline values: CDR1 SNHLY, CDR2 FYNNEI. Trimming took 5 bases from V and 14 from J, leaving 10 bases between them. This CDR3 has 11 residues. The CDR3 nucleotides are TGTGCCAGCAGTAGGGTGGACATCCTGACTTTC. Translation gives CASSRVDILTF.

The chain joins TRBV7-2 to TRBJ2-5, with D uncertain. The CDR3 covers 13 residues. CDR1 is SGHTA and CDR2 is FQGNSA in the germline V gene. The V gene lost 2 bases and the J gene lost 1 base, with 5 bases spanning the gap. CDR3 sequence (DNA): TGTGCCAGCAGCTTAAGGGTCCAAGAGACCCAGTACTTC. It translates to CASSLRVQETQYF.

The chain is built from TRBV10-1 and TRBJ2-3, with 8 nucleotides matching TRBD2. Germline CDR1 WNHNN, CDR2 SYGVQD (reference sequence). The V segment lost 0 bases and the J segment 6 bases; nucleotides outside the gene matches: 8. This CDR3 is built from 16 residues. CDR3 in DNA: TGCGCCAGCAGTGAGTCGAATGGACTAGCATTTGATACGCAGTATTTT. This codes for CASSESNGLAFDTQYF.

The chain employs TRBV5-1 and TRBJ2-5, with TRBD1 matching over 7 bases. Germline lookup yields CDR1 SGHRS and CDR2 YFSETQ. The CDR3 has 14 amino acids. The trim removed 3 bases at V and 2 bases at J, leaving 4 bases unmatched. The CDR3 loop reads CASSSGQPQETQYF. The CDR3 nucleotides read TGCGCCAGCAGCTCGGGACAGCCACAAGAGACCCAGTACTTC. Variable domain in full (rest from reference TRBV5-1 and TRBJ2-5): KAGVTQTPRYLIKTRGQQVTLSCSPISGHRSVSWYQQTPGQGLQFLFEYFSETQRNKGNFPGRFSGRQFSNSRSEMNVSTLELGDSALYLCASSSGQPQETQYFGPGTRLLVL.